The clone carrying this T cell receptor beta chain was observed a handful of times. Antigen specificity is unknown. Sequence at one end of the junction differs from germline and may be a read error. Donors each provided around 10 milliliters of peripheral blood. Sample-barcoded 5' priming and a J-beta primer mix drove a second PCR of about 7 to 12 cycles. Each TCR beta cDNA got a 12-nucleotide random molecular identifier. Via MiXCR, TCRdb re-called the 5' RACE reads, giving one row per CDR3 protein. The sample lists some 1,500,000 distinct CDR3 sequences, approximately 42% seen once, with 4% in the top ten. This sample is drawn from a study of blood T cells in healthy people across ages. Study results and limitations: Diversity was higher, and naive CD4+ cells more numerous, in long-lived donors than in aged donors. Estimated diversity, derived from one million T cells, was regarded as an underestimate.

The CDR3 is 15 amino acids. The sequence was obtained from a woman aged 18-35 years in good health. Source material: blood. This rearrangement joins TRBV12-3 or TRBV12-4 to TRBJ2-3; D gene ambiguous. The CDR3 sequence: CASSLCLIGTDMQYF. Here the CDR3 DNA reads TGTGCCAGCAGTTTATGCCTGATCGGCACAGATATGCAGTATTTT.